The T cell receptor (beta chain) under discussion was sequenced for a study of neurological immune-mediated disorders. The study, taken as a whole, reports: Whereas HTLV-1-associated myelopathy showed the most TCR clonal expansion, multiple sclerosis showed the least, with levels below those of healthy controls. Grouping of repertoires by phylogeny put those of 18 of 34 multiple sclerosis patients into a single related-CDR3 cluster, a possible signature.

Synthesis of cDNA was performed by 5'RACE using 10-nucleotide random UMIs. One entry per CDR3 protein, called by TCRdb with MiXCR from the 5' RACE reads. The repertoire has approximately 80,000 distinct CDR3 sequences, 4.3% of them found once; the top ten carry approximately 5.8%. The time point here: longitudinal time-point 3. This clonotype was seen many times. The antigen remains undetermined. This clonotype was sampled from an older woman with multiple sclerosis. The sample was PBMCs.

The DNA for the CDR3 is TGTGCCAGCAGCCGGGACAGGGGGCGGGAGGAAAAACTGTTTTTT. This encodes CASSRDRGREEKLFF. V usage is TRBV2 and J usage is TRBJ1-4; TRBD1 agrees at 12 bases. The CDR3 extends over 15 amino acids. Germline V gene data show CDR1 as SNHLY and CDR2 as FYNNEI. Germline trimming cut 6 bases from V and 8 bases from J; bases unmatched to any gene: 7.